The 32 T cell receptor beta chains below were found in one sample sequenced in a study of shared clonotypes between healthy human individuals. The table came from immunoSEQ multiplex PCR; TCRdb's copy has only in-frame clones and leaves some out. The data show about 460,000 clones, roughly three quarters seen once. Sequenced: PBMCs. The receptors were sampled from a woman aged 40 to 55 in good health. Some clones in this sample may be carry-over from other donors' samples.

V and J are TRBV19 and TRBJ2-2; D is possibly TRBD2 (5 bases). Per germline, CDR1 LNHDA and CDR2 SQIVND (reference sequence). Trimming shortened V by 3 bases and J by 5 bases, and 16 bases separated the two germline ends. The CDR3 contains 16 residues. As DNA, the CDR3 is TGTGCCAGTAGTATTATTAGGCACCCGGGGACCGGGGAGCTGTTTTTT. The encoded protein is CASSIIRHPGTGELFF.

The gene calls are TRBV25-1 and TRBJ2-7, with D perhaps TRBD1 or TRBD2 (5 bases each). Per the germline V gene, CDR1 is MGHDK and CDR2 is SYGVNS. Trimming took 4 bases from V and 0 from J, leaving 16 bases between them. The CDR3 is made up of 16 amino acids. The chain's CDR3 is CASSVTGTGNSYEQYF. The CDR3 nucleotides are TGTGCCAGCAGTGTTACCGGGACCGGGAACTCCTACGAGCAGTACTTC.

The gene calls are TRBV28 and TRBJ2-7; D gene ambiguous. V was cut by 6 bases and J by 6 bases, with 12 bases left in between. The germline CDR1 and CDR2 sequences are MDHEN and SYDVKM. CDR3 length: 12 residues. The CDR3 region has the DNA TGTGCCAGCAGCATTCCCCTTCGCGAGCAGTACTTC. This translates into CASSIPLREQYF.

V usage is TRBV20-1 and J usage is TRBJ1-2; D not resolved. The V gene's germline CDR1 is DFQATT and CDR2 SNEGSKA (reference sequence). This CDR3 has 10 amino acids. V was clipped by 3 bases and J by 5 bases, with 4 bases between them. The CDR3 loop is CSASEYGYTF. In DNA form, the CDR3 reads TGCAGTGCTAGCGAGTATGGCTACACCTTC.

This clone was seen a handful of times. It may be a read error: a sequence one base away is much more abundant. V usage is TRBV5-1 and J usage is TRBJ2-5; perhaps TRBD1 as D (6 bases). Judging by the DNA end, TRBJ2-7 fits better; the J call may be wrong. This CDR3 region has 13 residues. Germline loops: CDR1 SGHRS, CDR2 YFSETQ. The CDR3 coding sequence is TGCGCCAGCAGCTTGGAGGGGGCCTACGAGCAGTACTTC. Translating it yields CASSLEGAYEQYF.

This clone was recorded only once. This rearrangement joins TRBV5-1 to TRBJ2-7; 15 positions agree with TRBD2. The J segment lost 6 bases and the V segment lost 4 bases, leaving 8 bases of the junction unmatched. The length of the CDR3 is 16 residues. Germline CDR1 SGHRS, CDR2 YFSETQ. This CDR3 is CASSPGLAGGPGEQYF. For the CDR3, the DNA is TGCGCCAGCAGCCCTGGACTAGCGGGAGGGCCGGGCGAGCAGTACTTC.

This clone was seen just once. This chain joins TRBV9 and TRBJ1-2; D is uncertain. Germline CDR1 SGDLS, CDR2 YYNGEE. This CDR3 comprises 14 residues. The V and J ends lost 3 bases and 6 bases respectively, with 15 bases between them. CDR3 nucleotide sequence: TGTGCCAGCAGCGACGGGTCTTCCGTCCATGGCTACACCTTC. Translation gives CASSDGSSVHGYTF. Full variable domain (remainder filled in from reference TRBV9 and TRBJ1-2): DSGVTQTPKHLITATGQRVTLRCSPRSGDLSVYWYQQSLDQGLQFLIQYYNGEERAKGNILERFSAQQFPDLHSELNLSSLELGDSALYFCASSDGSSVHGYTFGSGTRLTVV.

V and J are TRBV5-4 and TRBJ2-3; 9 bases line up with TRBD2. This CDR3 is built from 16 residues. Looked up from germline, CDR1 is SGHNT and CDR2 is YYREEE (reference sequence). After removal of 4 bases from V and 0 bases from J, the junction contained 6 bases not matched to a gene. This CDR3 reads CASSPGGLASTDTQYF. In nucleotides, the CDR3 is TGTGCCAGCAGCCCGGGTGGACTAGCGAGCACAGATACGCAGTATTTT.

This chain links TRBV30 with TRBJ1-2; D remains ambiguous. Per the germline V gene, CDR1 is GTSNPN and CDR2 is SVGIG (reference sequence). This CDR3 region has 13 residues. V lost 3 bases and J 4 bases, leaving 12 bases between the germline ends. The CDR3 sequence is CAWSFGSSYGYTF. In nucleotides, the CDR3 is TGTGCCTGGAGCTTCGGATCAAGCTATGGCTACACCTTC.

This clone was detected only a few times. The V gene is TRBV7-9, the J gene TRBJ1-1; D perhaps matches TRBD1 (5 bases). The CDR3 extends over 12 amino acids. The V end was cut by 4 bases, the J end by 5 bases, with 8 bases between. The V gene's germline CDR1 is SEHNR and CDR2 FQNEAQ (reference sequence). The CDR3 region is CASSSTVTEAFF. CDR3 sequence (DNA): TGTGCCAGCAGCTCGACAGTTACTGAAGCTTTCTTT.

This clone was counted once. This chain uses TRBV7-3 with TRBJ1-1; D uncertain. The ends were cut back, 2 bases at V and 4 bases at J, with 11 bases in the middle. Germline assignment: CDR1 SGHTA and CDR2 FQGTGA. The CDR3 extends over 14 amino acids. In nucleotides, the CDR3 is TGTGCCAGCAGCTTAGATCGGGGAGTCACTGAAGCTTTCTTT. Translation gives CASSLDRGVTEAFF.

J is TRBJ2-7 and V is TRBV5-1; 9 nucleotides match TRBD1. The ends lost 5 bases at V and 1 base at J; junction bases unmatched: 10. Germline loops: CDR1 SGHRS, CDR2 YFSETQ. CDR3 length: 16 residues. The CDR3 bases are TGCGCCAGCAGTTATTCCGGGACAGGGTCTTCCTACGAGCAGTACTTC. Residues: CASSYSGTGSSYEQYF.

This clone was detected a few times. Additional DNA sequences in this sample encode the identical CDR3. The chain is built from TRBV5-1 and TRBJ1-3; no reliable D call. V shed 0 bases and J shed 2 bases, with 6 bases lying between them. CDR3 length equals 14 residues. CDR1 and CDR2 (germline): SGHRS, YFSETQ. The CDR3 nucleotides are TGCGCCAGCAGCTTGGGGACGGCTGGAAACACCATATATTTT. This codes for CASSLGTAGNTIYF.

This clone was counted a single time. This chain uses TRBV19 with TRBJ2-7; 11 positions match TRBD2. The CDR3 length is 14 residues. Unmatched junction bases numbered 8, after V lost 4 bases and J lost 9 bases. Germline V gene data show CDR1 as LNHDA and CDR2 as SQIVND (reference sequence). The CDR3 is CASSTPGLAERQYF. The CDR3 coding sequence is TGTGCCAGTAGTACCCCGGGACTAGCGGAGCGGCAGTACTTC.

V and J are TRBV12-5 and TRBJ2-5; TRBD2 might be the D (5 bases). The V gene's germline CDR1 is LGHNT and CDR2 FRNRAP. The CDR3 runs to 14 residues. V lost 1 base, J lost 4 bases, and 10 bases lay in between. In DNA, the CDR3 is TGTGCTAGTGGTTTGGGGAACCGGGGAGAGACCCAGTACTTC. It translates to CASGLGNRGETQYF.

This clone was picked up a small number of times. This sequence joins TRBV19 and TRBJ2-3; D perhaps matches TRBD2 (6 bases). Per the germline V gene, CDR1 is LNHDA and CDR2 is SQIVND (reference sequence). With 3 bases removed from V and 4 bases from J, the gap between germline ends came to 11 bases. This CDR3 region has 14 residues. The CDR3 loop is CASSMVAAADTQYF. The CDR3 nucleotides read TGTGCCAGTAGTATGGTAGCGGCCGCAGATACGCAGTATTTT.

The chain uses TRBV28 and TRBJ2-7, with TRBD2 matching over 12 bases. Germline V CDR1 and CDR2: MDHEN, SYDVKM. The CDR3 has 15 residues. Losses at the gene ends were 7 bases for V and 7 bases for J; bases not matched to a gene: 11. CDR3 sequence reads: CASMTLAGGPREQYF. In DNA, the CDR3 is TGTGCCAGCATGACTCTAGCGGGAGGGCCTAGGGAGCAGTACTTC.

This chain links TRBV5-4 with TRBJ2-7; TRBD1 aligns across 8 bases. The V gene's germline CDR1 is SGHNT and CDR2 YYREEE (reference sequence). Germline trimming cut 6 bases from V and 2 bases from J; bases unmatched to any gene: 4. The CDR3 runs 13 residues. CDR3 in DNA: TGTGCCAGCAACGAGGACAGGGCCTACGAGCAGTACTTC. Encoded protein: CASNEDRAYEQYF.

This clone turned up a few times. CDR3 sequence: CASSSPRGYTF. The CDR3 DNA reads as TGTGCCAGCAGCAGTCCTCGGGGCTACACCTTC. The chain carries TRBV28 and TRBJ1-2; D gene unclear. CDR1 MDHEN and CDR2 SYDVKM come from the germline V gene. Trimming shortened V by 6 bases and J by 8 bases, and 10 bases separated the two germline ends. This CDR3 contains 11 residues.

The chain recombines TRBV19 with TRBJ2-5, with D possibly TRBD1 on 5 matching bases. The ends were cut back, 3 bases at V and 4 bases at J, with 9 bases in the middle. Germline assignment: CDR1 LNHDA and CDR2 SQIVND (reference sequence). CDR3 length equals 13 residues. The CDR3 DNA is TGTGCCAGTAGTATTGGGGCGGTAGAGACCCAGTACTTC. Translated, it gives CASSIGAVETQYF.

This sequence joins TRBV14 and TRBJ2-7, with 10 bases aligning to TRBD2. The germline gives CDR1 SGHDN, CDR2 FVKESK. With V trimmed by 6 bases and J by 8 bases, 16 bases remained unmatched. This CDR3 contains 16 residues. The CDR3 coding sequence is TGTGCCAGCAGTTCAACCGGGACTAGCGCCTGGCGCAAGCAGTACTTC. This translates into CASSSTGTSAWRKQYF.

The gene calls are TRBV4-2 and TRBJ2-5, with TRBD2 matching 9 bases. CDR1 and CDR2 from the germline V gene are LGHNA and YNFKEQ. J lost 4 bases, V lost 0 bases, and 3 bases had no gene match. The CDR3 spans 15 residues. The CDR3 coding sequence is TGTGCCAGCAGCCAAGAGGAGCGGGAGGCAGAGACCCAGTACTTC. Translating it yields CASSQEEREAETQYF.

The chain carries TRBV6-6 and TRBJ2-7; D remains ambiguous. Germline CDR1 MNHNY, CDR2 SVGAGI (reference sequence). V was cut by 2 bases and J by 3 bases, with 17 bases left in between. This CDR3 is 16 amino acids long. CDR3 loop: CASSYDGNTLFYEQYF. CDR3 coding DNA: TGTGCCAGCAGTTACGACGGCAACACCCTTTTCTACGAGCAGTACTTC.

V gene TRBV28 combines with J gene TRBJ2-1; 7 nucleotides align to TRBD1. V shed 6 bases and J 4 bases; nucleotides not matched to a gene: 18. The CDR3 extends over 18 amino acids. The germline V gene has CDR1 MDHEN and CDR2 SYDVKM. Here the CDR3 reads CASRSGQANSGFYNEQFF. CDR3 DNA sequence: TGTGCCAGCAGATCAGGACAGGCGAACTCTGGGTTTTACAATGAGCAGTTCTTC.

V usage is TRBV7-3 and J usage is TRBJ2-2; a possible D gene is TRBD2 (6 bases). The ends were cut back, 0 bases at V and 3 bases at J, with 11 bases in the middle. The germline gives CDR1 SGHTA, CDR2 FQGTGA. This CDR3 comprises 16 residues. The CDR3 nucleotides are TGTGCCAGCAGCTTAACGCCGGGGGTGGACACCGGGGAGCTGTTTTTT. It codes for CASSLTPGVDTGELFF.

This chain connects TRBV7-3 to TRBJ2-1; either TRBD1 or TRBD2 may fit D (6 bases each). The germline V and J ends were trimmed by 5 bases and 6 bases, with 17 bases remaining between them. The CDR3 runs 15 residues. Germline V gives CDR1 SGHTA, CDR2 FQGTGA. The CDR3 DNA reads as TGTGCCAGCAGCGCACAGGGTGGGGACTCCAATGAGCAGTTCTTC. This codes for CASSAQGGDSNEQFF.

Comment on this clone: It may be a read error: a sequence one base away is much more abundant. This CDR3 is also generated by other DNA sequences in the sample. The rearrangement links TRBV9 to TRBJ2-1; D perhaps matches TRBD2 (5 bases). Trimming removed 0 bases from V and 5 bases from J, with 9 bases in between. The CDR3 runs 14 residues. Germline V gene sequence: CDR1 SGDLS, CDR2 YYNGEE. CDR3 loop: CASSVAGYHNEQFF. DNA for the CDR3: TGTGCCAGCAGCGTAGCGGGGTACCACAATGAGCAGTTCTTC.

V is TRBV30 and J is TRBJ1-5; no definite D call. The germline V gene has CDR1 GTSNPN and CDR2 SVGIG (reference sequence). The CDR3 extends over 14 amino acids. V dropped 0 bases and J dropped 5 bases, with 11 bases sitting between them. CDR3 region: CAWSVPGGYQPQHF. The CDR3 DNA follows: TGTGCCTGGAGTGTACCCGGAGGATATCAGCCCCAGCATTTT.

This clone has a single count. The chain has TRBV7-9 and TRBJ2-3; no firm D call. Germline V gene sequence: CDR1 SEHNR, CDR2 FQNEAQ (reference sequence). Trimming shortened V by 1 base and J by 1 base, and 15 bases separated the two germline ends. The CDR3 is 17 amino acids. The CDR3 here is CASSLVVVDRGTDTQYF. The CDR3 DNA sequence: TGTGCCAGCAGCTTAGTTGTGGTGGATAGGGGCACAGATACGCAGTATTTT.

In its sample, this clone was seen a few times. The chain has TRBV28 and TRBJ2-7, with 8 bases matching TRBD1. V trimming: 4 bases; J trimming: 3 bases; junction bases outside the gene matches: 8. The CDR3 runs to 15 residues. Looked up from germline, CDR1 is MDHEN and CDR2 is SYDVKM. CDR3 nucleotide sequence: TGTGCCAGCAGTTCGACAGGGGAAGGGATCTACGAGCAGTACTTC. Translated, it gives CASSSTGEGIYEQYF.

The genes are TRBV28 and TRBJ2-1, with 12 bases identical to TRBD2. Germline CDR1 is MDHEN and CDR2 is SYDVKM. With 5 bases clipped from V and 5 bases from J, the junction kept 4 bases outside the gene matches. The CDR3 has 15 residues. The CDR3, as DNA: TGTGCCAGCAGTGCCCCTAGCGGGAGGGACAATGAGCAGTTCTTC. The encoded protein is CASSAPSGRDNEQFF.

This clone was observed a handful of times. The chain carries TRBV28 and TRBJ2-7; D possibly corresponds to TRBD1 (5 bases). Trimming removed 7 bases at V and 6 bases at J, with 22 bases between. CDR1 is MDHEN, CDR2 SYDVKM, per germline. The CDR3 is 15 amino acids. As DNA, the CDR3 is TGTGCCAGCACCCCACCCGGCGACAGAGGTGGCGAGCAGTACTTC. It translates to CASTPPGDRGGEQYF.